These 3 T cell receptor beta chains were sequenced from one sample in a study of T-cell memory formation after mild COVID-19. One entry per CDR3 protein, called by TCRdb with MiXCR from the 5' RACE reads. The sample lists around 510,000 distinct CDR3 sequences, roughly 22% occurring once. The sequenced material came from PBMCs or a T cell subset sorted from them (not recorded which). Receptors originate from an adult woman who had mild COVID-19 (a few samples of this study predate the infection). Cell type and time point are not known.

This clonotype was counted between two and nine times. The CDR3: CASSPRTSGVGNNEQFF. The CDR3 DNA sequence: TGTGCCAGCTCACCACGTACTAGCGGGGTCGGAAACAATGAGCAGTTCTTC. The chain links TRBV18 to TRBJ2-1; TRBD2 matches 10 bases. Losses at the gene ends were 1 base for V and 5 bases for J; bases not matched to a gene: 8. The CDR3 loop spans 17 amino acids. Germline V gene data show CDR1 as KGHSH and CDR2 as LQKENI.

This clonotype was counted a few times. The chain uses TRBV18 and TRBJ1-1, with a possible D match to TRBD1 (6 bases). This CDR3 region has 14 residues. Germline V gene data show CDR1 as KGHSH and CDR2 as LQKENI. Trimming left V 4 bases short and J 7 bases short, with 16 bases between. CDR3 amino acids: CASSLEPGHVEAFF. DNA of the CDR3: TGTGCCAGCTCACTAGAGCCGGGACACGTTGAAGCTTTCTTT.

The V gene is TRBV19, the J gene TRBJ1-3, with 9 bases that match TRBD1. The CDR3 consists of 16 residues. The V and J ends lost 7 bases and 0 bases, in that order; junction bases with no gene match: 7. CDR1 and CDR2 (germline): LNHDA, SQIVND (reference sequence). DNA of the CDR3: TGTGCCAGTAAAGGTGGACAGGGGAACTCTGGAAACACCATATATTTT. It is translated as CASKGGQGNSGNTIYF. Based on the CDR3 plus reference TRBV19 and TRBJ1-3, the full variable domain is DGGITQSPKYLFRKEGQNVTLSCEQNLNHDAMYWYRQDPGQGLRLIYYSQIVNDFQKGDIAEGYSVSREKKESFPLTVTSAQKNPTAFYLCASKGGQGNSGNTIYFGEGSWLTVV.